Presented here are 25 T cell receptor beta chains from one specimen sequenced in a study of Graves' ophthalmopathy and Graves' hyperthyroidism. Investigators amplified TCR beta CDR3 regions from RNA transcripts. First-round RT-PCR with HTBI primers preceded a second-round multiplex PCR. TCRdb passed the multiplex PCR reads through MiXCR, listing each CDR3 protein once. The sample shows approximately 1.2 million distinct CDR3 sequences, about two fifths of them seen only once. Specimen: peripheral blood or thyroid tissue (not recorded which). The receptor source for this set is an adult man with Graves' hyperthyroidism.

The rearrangement joins TRBV19 to TRBJ1-1; the D gene is possibly TRBD1 (5 bases). Germline CDR1 and CDR2: LNHDA and SQIVND (reference sequence). This CDR3 is built from 15 residues. V lost 10 bases and J 0 bases, leaving 18 bases between the germline ends. The chain's CDR3 is CATHGGTPMNTEAFF. DNA of the CDR3: TGTGCCACCCATGGGGGGACCCCCATGAACACTGAAGCTTTCTTT.

This clonotype was recorded many times. This chain connects TRBV7-2 to TRBJ1-4; 8 bases are a match to TRBD1. The junction had 5 bases not matched to a gene; V was cut back by 5 bases and J by 3 bases. The germline V gene has CDR1 SGHTA and CDR2 FQGNSA. There are 15 residues in the CDR3. The CDR3 DNA follows: TGTGCCAGCAGCACCCAGGGGGCTGCTAATGAAAAACTGTTTTTT. It encodes CASSTQGAANEKLFF.

The rearrangement uses TRBV29-1 and TRBJ2-7, with TRBD1 matching over 10 bases. The germline CDR1 and CDR2 sequences are SQVTM and ANQGSEA. V lost 0 bases to trimming and J lost 7 bases; unmatched junction nucleotides: 6. The CDR3 extends over 14 amino acids. CDR3 protein: CSVEDGQGVEEQYF. CDR3 nucleotides: TGCAGCGTTGAAGATGGACAGGGGGTCGAGGAGCAGTACTTC.

A word on this clonotype: Because it lacks the conserved phenylalanine or tryptophan at the end, this CDR3 is likely a read error. The chain carries TRBV5-1 and TRBJ2-5, with 10 bases aligning to TRBD2. The CDR3 extends over 15 amino acids. CDR1 is SGHRS and CDR2 is YFSETQ in the germline V gene. V shed 7 bases and J 1 base; nucleotides not matched to a gene: 7. CDR3 in amino acids: CASEVSGRSQETQYL. The CDR3 coding sequence is TGCGCCAGCGAAGTTAGCGGGAGGTCCCAAGAGACCCAGTACCTC.

This chain joins TRBV4-3 and TRBJ1-3; a weak D match, TRBD1 (5 bases). Germline values: CDR1 LGHNA, CDR2 YSLEER. The CDR3 covers 17 residues. Trimming removed 6 bases from V and 2 bases from J, with 20 bases in between. CDR3 nucleotide sequence: TGCGCCAGCAGAGAGGACGGGGGTTCGTTCGCTGGAAACACCATATATTTT. It codes for CASREDGGSFAGNTIYF.

The V call is TRBV15, the J call TRBJ2-3; weak D call: TRBD1 (5 bases). Germline V gene sequence: CDR1 LNHNV, CDR2 YYDKDF (reference sequence). Deletions cut 0 bases from V and 5 bases from J, with 12 bases between. The CDR3 extends over 15 amino acids. CDR3 protein: CATSRDNAGLDTQYF. In nucleotides, the CDR3 is TGTGCCACCAGCAGAGATAACGCAGGGTTAGATACGCAGTATTTT.

At least ten counts were recorded for this clonotype. The chain uses TRBV20-1 and TRBJ2-5; D may correspond to TRBD1 or TRBD2 (6 bases each). The V gene lost 6 bases and the J gene lost 2 bases, with 16 bases spanning the gap. The CDR3 contains 14 residues. Germline CDR1 DFQATT, CDR2 SNEGSKA (reference sequence). CDR3 in DNA: TGCAGTGCCGACTCGGGGGCTATACAAGAGACCCAGTACTTC. This translates into CSADSGAIQETQYF.

The chain uses TRBV6-1 and TRBJ2-7, with a tentative D call TRBD2 (6 bases). The germline gives CDR1 MNHNS, CDR2 SASEGT. The CDR3 extends over 15 amino acids. Trimming took off 0 bases at V and 2 bases at J, with 11 bases between the two ends. The CDR3 protein is CASSEAGGSAYEQYF. In nucleotides, the CDR3 is TGTGCCAGCAGTGAAGCTGGGGGGTCCGCCTACGAGCAGTACTTC.

This clonotype has at least ten counts. The V call is TRBV19, the J call TRBJ1-2; D unclear. In germline, CDR1 is LNHDA, CDR2 SQIVND (reference sequence). V was cut by 4 bases and J by 3 bases, with 9 bases left in between. This CDR3 has 13 amino acids. CDR3 region: CASSNRLDYGYTF. The CDR3 DNA follows: TGTGCCAGTAGTAATCGTCTGGACTATGGCTACACCTTC.

The rearrangement links TRBV25-1 to TRBJ2-7; D is unresolved. The J call may not be correct, given that the DNA end is closer to TRBJ2-5. CDR1 and CDR2 from the germline V gene are MGHDK and SYGVNS. The CDR3 is made up of 12 amino acids. CDR3 region: CASSEGYETQYF. The CDR3 DNA follows: TGTGCCAGCAGTGAAGGCTACGAGACCCAGTACTTC.

This clonotype was seen at least ten times. The junction does not match germline at one end; this may be a read error. The J gene is TRBJ1-1, the V gene TRBV10-1; D call uncertain. Germline V gene sequence: CDR1 WNHNN, CDR2 SYGVQD (reference sequence). The CDR3 totals 14 residues. CDR3 protein: CASSSGWENTEAFF. The CDR3 DNA reads TGTGCCAGCAGCTCCGGTTGGGAGAACACTGAAGCTTTCTTT.

The chain combines TRBV7-8 with TRBJ2-7; the match to TRBD2 covers 11 bases. The junction had 8 bases not matched to a gene; V was cut back by 3 bases and J by 7 bases. The germline gives CDR1 SGHVS, CDR2 FQNEAQ. This CDR3 is built from 15 residues. The CDR3 loop is CASSFLWLAGGEQYF. For the CDR3, the DNA is TGTGCCAGCAGCTTTCTGTGGCTAGCGGGGGGTGAGCAGTACTTC.

The chain uses TRBV19 and TRBJ2-5; no definite D call. The CDR3 runs 16 residues. Trimming stripped 5 bases from V and 5 bases from J, with 21 bases between. The germline gives CDR1 LNHDA, CDR2 SQIVND (reference sequence). CDR3 residues: CASSPRSSRTAETQYF. The CDR3 DNA sequence: TGTGCCAGTAGTCCCCGGAGCTCAAGAACGGCGGAGACCCAGTACTTC.

The J gene is TRBJ1-3, the V gene TRBV29-1; D unresolved. Trimming took 5 bases from V and 9 from J, leaving 11 bases between them. Germline V gene lookup returns CDR1 SQVTM and CDR2 ANQGSEA. The CDR3 loop spans 11 amino acids. This chain's CDR3 is CSVQTGGTIYF. In DNA form, the CDR3 reads TGCAGCGTTCAAACTGGCGGCACCATATATTTT.

This clonotype turned up a few times. The rearrangement links TRBV6-2 or TRBV6-3 to TRBJ1-1; 9 nucleotides align to TRBD1. The CDR3 totals 13 residues. CDR1 MNHEY and CDR2 SVGEGT come from the germline V gene. V lost 7 bases to trimming and J lost 4 bases; unmatched junction nucleotides: 4. The CDR3 here is CASTRTGATEAFF. CDR3 nucleotides: TGTGCCAGCACCCGGACAGGGGCCACTGAAGCTTTCTTT.

The rearrangement joins TRBV4-3 to TRBJ2-2; D is perhaps TRBD2 (5 bases). CDR1 and CDR2 (germline): LGHNA, YSLEER. The V gene lost 0 bases and the J gene lost 6 bases, with 5 bases spanning the gap. The CDR3 is 13 amino acids. CDR3 residues: CASSQELAGELFF. The CDR3 bases are TGCGCCAGCAGCCAAGAACTAGCCGGGGAGCTGTTTTTT.

The chain couples TRBV24-1 to TRBJ2-5, with D perhaps matching TRBD1 (7 bases). Trimming pared 4 bases from V and 5 bases from J, leaving 19 bases between. CDR1 and CDR2 from the germline V gene are KGHDR and SFDVKD. There are 16 residues in the CDR3. The CDR3 reads CATSDPDREVGETQYF. CDR3 DNA: TGTGCCACCAGTGACCCTGACAGGGAGGTTGGGGAGACCCAGTACTTC.

Here the CDR3 DNA reads TGTGCCAGCAGCCTACCGGGAAAGCAGTACTTC. As protein: CASSLPGKQYF. The V call is TRBV11-2, the J call TRBJ2-7, with D tentatively TRBD2 (5 bases). The CDR3 extends over 11 amino acids. CDR1 and CDR2 (germline): SGHAT, FQNNGV. V was shortened by 5 bases and J by 8 bases, with 10 bases between the two germline ends.

This clonotype was seen at least ten times. The V and J genes are TRBV12-3 or TRBV12-4 and TRBJ1-6, with 7 positions matching TRBD1. There are 15 residues in the CDR3. With V trimmed by 3 bases and J by 7 bases, 6 bases remained unmatched. The chain's CDR3 is CASSLWGQTNSPLHF. The DNA of the CDR3 is TGTGCCAGCAGTTTGTGGGGACAGACAAATTCACCCCTCCACTTT.

In its sample, this clonotype was seen many times. This sequence joins TRBV7-8 and TRBJ2-5, with TRBD2 matching 7 bases. Germline values: CDR1 SGHVS, CDR2 FQNEAQ. The CDR3 length is 17 residues. Trimming at V came to 4 bases and at J to 1 base, leaving 12 bases not matched to a gene. The CDR3 loop is CASSSSQRGETQETQYF. CDR3 in DNA: TGTGCCAGCAGCTCCTCCCAACGGGGGGAAACCCAAGAGACCCAGTACTTC.

This clonotype was seen ten or more times. This chain joins TRBV6-6 and TRBJ1-1, with D unresolved. This CDR3 region has 13 residues. Germline V gives CDR1 MNHNY, CDR2 SVGAGI (reference sequence). The V gene lost 0 bases and the J gene lost 1 base, with 3 bases spanning the gap. The CDR3 protein is CASSYSANTEAFF. In DNA, the CDR3 is TGTGCCAGCAGTTACTCTGCGAACACTGAAGCTTTCTTT.

This clonotype appeared many times. The gene calls are TRBV10-3 and TRBJ2-7; D may correspond to TRBD1 or TRBD2 (5 bases each). V was shortened by 3 bases and J by 3 bases, with 12 bases between the two germline ends. Germline CDR1 and CDR2: ENHRY and SYGVKD. CDR3 length equals 14 residues. The CDR3 region is CAISEGVGVYEQYF. The CDR3 region has the DNA TGTGCCATCAGTGAAGGGGTCGGGGTCTACGAGCAGTACTTC.

Comment on this clonotype: A read error may be the cause here, since a much bigger clone is one base away. This chain uses TRBV2 with TRBJ2-5, with 7 nucleotides matching TRBD2. This CDR3 is built from 16 residues. Per the germline V gene, CDR1 is SNHLY and CDR2 is FYNNEI. The trim removed 2 bases at V and 1 base at J, leaving 7 bases unmatched. The CDR3 protein is CASSESGKGFQETQYF. CDR3 DNA: TGTGCCAGCAGTGAAAGCGGGAAGGGGTTCCAAGAGACCCAGTACTTC.

This chain connects TRBV7-9 to TRBJ1-4, with D hard to call. The CDR3 loop spans 15 amino acids. CDR1 and CDR2 from the germline V gene are SEHNR and FQNEAQ (reference sequence). V was pared by 3 bases and J by 7 bases, with 15 bases between. CDR3 DNA: TGTGCCAGCAGCTTTTCGGTGGGATTGGGTGAAAAACTGTTTTTT. As protein: CASSFSVGLGEKLFF.

This clonotype was detected ten times or more. The chain links TRBV20-1 to TRBJ1-5; the D gene is possibly TRBD1 (5 bases). V lost 0 bases to trimming and J lost 3 bases, with 9 bases between them. This CDR3 is 14 amino acids long. Germline values: CDR1 DFQATT, CDR2 SNEGSKA (reference sequence). Here the CDR3 DNA reads TGCAGTGCTAGAGATGACAGCTTCAATCAGCCCCAGCATTTT. This translates into CSARDDSFNQPQHF.